The sample holds one count of the clone carrying this T cell receptor beta chain. The data derive from a study of Graves' ophthalmopathy and Graves' hyperthyroidism. Germline-derived CDR1 and CDR2 are GTSNPN and SVGIG (reference sequence). The V end was cut by 1 base, the J end by 8 bases, with 11 bases between. The CDR3 contains 12 residues. Amplified TCR beta CDR3 regions were obtained using RNA transcripts as template. The library came from an HTBI-primed first-round RT-PCR and a second-round multiplex PCR. TCRdb reprocessed the multiplex PCR reads with MiXCR, giving one entry per CDR3 protein. The sample shows about 640,000 distinct CDR3 sequences, about 38% of them seen only once.

The sequence came from an adult man with Graves' ophthalmopathy. V and J are TRBV30 and TRBJ1-2; D not resolved. The sample was peripheral blood. Here the CDR3 reads CAWSAHPGGYTF. CDR3 nucleotide sequence: TGTGCCTGGAGTGCCCACCCGGGGGGCTACACCTTC.